These T cell receptor beta chains were read from a single sample in a study of response to subunit inactivated influenza vaccine. MiXCR, run by TCRdb on the RT-PCR reads, gives a single entry per CDR3 protein. The sample holds about 580,000 distinct CDR3 sequences; 14% are singletons and the top ten take 11%. Sequenced here: PBMCs from blood, sampled 11 to 12 days after vaccination. The receptors originated from a man in his fifties who received an inactivated influenza vaccine. Each CDR3 is given with its conserved first and last residue. The D gene is left open where the match is weak.

d_call: TRBD1; v_call: TRBV10-3; j_call: TRBJ2-3; cdr3_aa: CAISERGQSTDTQYF
d_call: TRBD2; v_call: TRBV4-2; j_call: TRBJ2-1; cdr3_aa: CASSQDPSGRYLTYNEQFF
d_call: .; v_call: TRBV24-1; j_call: TRBJ2-1; cdr3_aa: CATSDSGAGYEQFF
d_call: .; v_call: TRBV3-1; j_call: TRBJ2-1; cdr3_aa: CASSQVRGHEQFF
d_call: TRBD1; v_call: TRBV10-3; j_call: TRBJ1-1; cdr3_aa: CAIRGTEITEAFF
d_call: TRBD2; v_call: TRBV7-9; j_call: TRBJ2-1; cdr3_aa: CASSSSTSRKMEEQFF
d_call: TRBD1; v_call: TRBV10-3; j_call: TRBJ2-1; cdr3_aa: CAISAGQGASNEQFF
d_call: TRBD1; v_call: TRBV12-3/TRBV12-4; j_call: TRBJ2-1; cdr3_aa: CASNLRPGTGPNEQFF
d_call: .; v_call: TRBV19; j_call: TRBJ1-6; cdr3_aa: CASSIPTLADSPLHF
d_call: TRBD1; v_call: TRBV5-1; j_call: TRBJ1-3; cdr3_aa: CASSFTGGSGNTIYF
d_call: TRBD1; v_call: TRBV6-5; j_call: TRBJ1-6; cdr3_aa: CASSYGTGGVSPLHF
d_call: TRBD1; v_call: TRBV5-6; j_call: TRBJ1-2; cdr3_aa: CASSPGTGNTNYGYTF
d_call: TRBD1; v_call: TRBV12-3/TRBV12-4; j_call: TRBJ2-2; cdr3_aa: CASRRPGQGVTGELFF
d_call: .; v_call: TRBV15; j_call: TRBJ1-4; cdr3_aa: CATSSQGWEKLFF
d_call: .; v_call: TRBV7-9; j_call: TRBJ2-5; cdr3_aa: CASSLEAGPREETQYF
d_call: TRBD1; v_call: TRBV18; j_call: TRBJ1-2; cdr3_aa: CASSPRSGGLSYTF
d_call: TRBD2; v_call: TRBV30; j_call: TRBJ2-5; cdr3_aa: CAWSEGLGRETQYF
d_call: .; v_call: TRBV5-5; j_call: TRBJ1-4; cdr3_aa: CASSLYYGATNEKLFF
d_call: TRBD1; v_call: TRBV4-2; j_call: TRBJ2-2; cdr3_aa: CASSLRDRGITGELFF
d_call: TRBD2; v_call: TRBV3-1; j_call: TRBJ2-7; cdr3_aa: CASSQEFPFQRGGRDLLEQYF
d_call: .; v_call: TRBV19; j_call: TRBJ2-1; cdr3_aa: CASRAGLYNEQFF
d_call: .; v_call: TRBV7-2; j_call: TRBJ2-7; cdr3_aa: CASSRLWKGSYEQYF
d_call: .; v_call: TRBV28; j_call: TRBJ2-3; cdr3_aa: CGLGDSTDTQYF
d_call: .; v_call: TRBV7-2; j_call: TRBJ1-1; cdr3_aa: CASSLAPRGGNTEAFF
d_call: TRBD2; v_call: TRBV7-9; j_call: TRBJ2-1; cdr3_aa: CASSRDYREQFF
d_call: .; v_call: TRBV10-3; j_call: TRBJ2-2; cdr3_aa: CAIGSGANTGELFF
d_call: .; v_call: TRBV7-2; j_call: TRBJ1-1; cdr3_aa: CASNLDPGTEAFF
d_call: TRBD2; v_call: TRBV5-1; j_call: TRBJ2-1; cdr3_aa: CASSLVAGGSYNEQFF
d_call: .; v_call: TRBV10-3; j_call: TRBJ2-5; cdr3_aa: CAISEGQGGNQETQYF
d_call: TRBD1; v_call: TRBV7-9; j_call: TRBJ2-3; cdr3_aa: CASSYNRGRTDTQYF
d_call: .; v_call: TRBV12-3/TRBV12-4; j_call: TRBJ2-7; cdr3_aa: CASSKLGQTGEQYF
d_call: TRBD1; v_call: TRBV9; j_call: TRBJ2-5; cdr3_aa: CASSVSPGQFQETQYF
d_call: .; v_call: TRBV6-5; j_call: TRBJ2-7; cdr3_aa: CASSYNSARGDPYEQYF
d_call: .; v_call: TRBV7-8; j_call: TRBJ1-1; cdr3_aa: CASSSKVDRYTEAFF
d_call: .; v_call: TRBV13; j_call: TRBJ1-1; cdr3_aa: CASVGSAGAFF
d_call: .; v_call: TRBV15; j_call: TRBJ2-2; cdr3_aa: CATSRSLTSQGTNTGELFF
d_call: TRBD2; v_call: TRBV29-1; j_call: TRBJ2-5; cdr3_aa: CSVRLAEGVETQYF
d_call: TRBD1; v_call: TRBV5-1; j_call: TRBJ2-1; cdr3_aa: CASSVQGAHNEQFF
d_call: .; v_call: TRBV6-6; j_call: TRBJ2-5; cdr3_aa: CASRKGQETQYF
d_call: .; v_call: TRBV6-1; j_call: TRBJ1-3; cdr3_aa: CASSGRAPGNTIYF
d_call: .; v_call: TRBV29-1; j_call: TRBJ2-5; cdr3_aa: CSVPGKTETQYF
d_call: .; v_call: TRBV5-1; j_call: TRBJ2-1; cdr3_aa: CASGGGQARRWNEQFF
d_call: .; v_call: TRBV9; j_call: TRBJ2-2; cdr3_aa: CASSPNVGELFF
d_call: TRBD1; v_call: TRBV4-3; j_call: TRBJ1-2; cdr3_aa: CASSLEKGAYGYTF
d_call: .; v_call: TRBV3-1; j_call: TRBJ2-3; cdr3_aa: CASSQEGMPDTQYF
d_call: .; v_call: TRBV29-1; j_call: TRBJ2-7; cdr3_aa: CSVLGYVSYEQYF
d_call: TRBD2; v_call: TRBV7-9; j_call: TRBJ2-1; cdr3_aa: CASSLYGGRVHNEQFF
d_call: .; v_call: TRBV20-1; j_call: TRBJ2-1; cdr3_aa: CSAKGLYNEQFF
d_call: .; v_call: TRBV12-3/TRBV12-4; j_call: TRBJ1-2; cdr3_aa: CASSIGLQGYGYTF
d_call: TRBD2; v_call: TRBV11-2; j_call: TRBJ2-1; cdr3_aa: CASSLAAGEPHEQFF
d_call: .; v_call: TRBV7-6; j_call: TRBJ2-7; cdr3_aa: CASSFHQGRSYEQYF
d_call: .; v_call: TRBV2; j_call: TRBJ1-6; cdr3_aa: CASSGTEDPNSPLHF
d_call: .; v_call: TRBV20-1; j_call: TRBJ2-1; cdr3_aa: CSAPVNEQFF
d_call: .; v_call: TRBV24-1; j_call: TRBJ1-3; cdr3_aa: CATVNRRGAGNTTYF
d_call: .; v_call: TRBV4-3; j_call: TRBJ2-7; cdr3_aa: CASSQVLGVGEYEQYF